These 24 T cell receptor beta chains came from one sample sequenced in a study of blood T cell repertoires in COVID-19. The table came from immunoSEQ multiplex PCR; TCRdb's copy has only in-frame clones and leaves some out. The sample consists of around 320,000 clones, approximately 85% of them appearing once. Source material: peripheral blood. These receptor sequences come from a human donor in a cohort sampled during active COVID-19.

The chain has TRBV27 and TRBJ2-2, with D maybe TRBD2 (6 bases). The CDR3 contains 14 residues. V gave up 8 bases and J gave up 5 bases, with 15 bases separating them. Germline lookup yields CDR1 MNHEY and CDR2 SMNVEV (reference sequence). In nucleotides, the CDR3 is TGTGCCAGCGGGGGGTCCTCGGGGACCGGGGAGCTGTTTTTT. Residues: CASGGSSGTGELFF.

The V and J genes are TRBV3-1 (or the pseudogene TRBV3-2) and TRBJ2-5; TRBD1 is a possible D gene (5 bases). The V and J ends lost 3 bases and 4 bases respectively, with 9 bases between them. In germline, CDR1 is LGHDT, CDR2 YNNKEL (reference sequence). The CDR3 extends over 13 amino acids. The CDR3 region has the DNA TGTGCCAGCAGCCAGGGGCTGGCAGAGACCCAGTACTTC. As protein: CASSQGLAETQYF.

The chain carries TRBV5-1 and TRBJ1-1; tentative D call: TRBD1 (6 bases). Deletions cut 0 bases from V and 1 base from J, with 10 bases between. Germline values: CDR1 SGHRS, CDR2 YFSETQ. CDR3 length: 15 amino acids. The CDR3 loop is CASSLGQGPNTEAFF. The CDR3 DNA is TGCGCCAGCAGCTTGGGTCAGGGGCCGAACACTGAAGCTTTCTTT.

The V and J genes are TRBV3-1 (or the pseudogene TRBV3-2) and TRBJ2-3; 8 bases map to TRBD1. Germline trimming cut 0 bases from V and 12 bases from J; bases unmatched to any gene: 8. Germline CDR1 LGHDT, CDR2 YNNKEL (reference sequence). The CDR3 loop spans 14 amino acids. This chain's CDR3 is CASSQDVQGATQYF. The CDR3 nucleotides read TGTGCCAGCAGCCAAGACGTCCAGGGGGCGACTCAGTATTTT.

The chain recombines TRBV30 with TRBJ1-1, with D perhaps matching TRBD1 (5 bases). The CDR3 sequence is 14 residues long. Germline lookup yields CDR1 GTSNPN and CDR2 SVGIG (reference sequence). The V end lost 4 bases, the J end lost 2 bases, and 14 bases lay between the germline ends. The CDR3: CAWIILGENTEAFF. CDR3 coding DNA: TGTGCCTGGATCATCTTAGGGGAAAACACTGAAGCTTTCTTT.

The J gene is TRBJ1-5, the V gene TRBV27; 7 nucleotides line up with TRBD1. Germline V gene data show CDR1 as MNHEY and CDR2 as SMNVEV (reference sequence). V shed 5 bases and J 4 bases; nucleotides not matched to a gene: 8. The CDR3 has 15 residues. This CDR3 reads CASSPILGQNQPQHF. The CDR3 DNA reads as TGTGCCAGCAGTCCCATCTTGGGACAGAATCAGCCCCAGCATTTT.

The V gene is TRBV18, the J gene TRBJ1-1, with 7 bases identical to TRBD1. CDR3 size: 13 residues. The trim removed 6 bases at V and 11 bases at J, leaving 12 bases unmatched. Germline lookup yields CDR1 KGHSH and CDR2 LQKENI. CDR3 coding DNA: TGTGCCAGCTCCCGGGAAACAGGGGAAGAGGCTTTCTTT. Amino acids: CASSRETGEEAFF.

The chain has TRBV24-1 and TRBJ2-2; D may be TRBD2 (6 bases). The CDR3 sequence is 14 residues long. Per germline, CDR1 KGHDR and CDR2 SFDVKD. Trimming left V 5 bases short and J 5 bases short, with 11 bases between. In DNA form, the CDR3 reads TGTGCCACCAGTGGAGGGGCGGGAACCGGGGAGCTGTTTTTT. It specifies CATSGGAGTGELFF.

This clone was found once. CDR3 amino acids: CSVEGAPGGGGYTF. CDR3 coding DNA: TGCAGCGTTGAGGGTGCTCCGGGAGGCGGTGGCTACACCTTC. The chain uses TRBV29-1 and TRBJ1-2; D is unclear. The CDR3 loop spans 14 amino acids. The germline V gene has CDR1 SQVTM and CDR2 ANQGSEA. With 3 bases removed from V and 7 bases from J, the gap between germline ends came to 18 bases.

The chain carries TRBV11-2 and TRBJ2-1; 11 nucleotides agree with TRBD2. The CDR3 runs to 16 residues. Per the germline V gene, CDR1 is SGHAT and CDR2 is FQNNGV. J lost 3 bases, V lost 5 bases, and 6 bases had no gene match. CDR3 nucleotide sequence: TGTGCCAGCAGCCCGACTAGCGGGACAAACTACAATGAGCAGTTCTTC. It translates to CASSPTSGTNYNEQFF. The full variable domain, completed using reference TRBV11-2 and TRBJ2-1, is EAGVAQSPRYKIIEKRQSVAFWCNPISGHATLYWYQQILGQGPKLLIQFQNNGVVDDSQLPKDRFSAERLKGVDSTLKIQPAKLEDSAVYLCASSPTSGTNYNEQFFGPGTRLTVL.

V gene TRBV27 combines with J gene TRBJ1-2, with D perhaps matching TRBD1 (6 bases). The V and J ends lost 3 bases and 5 bases respectively, with 16 bases between them. Germline values: CDR1 MNHEY, CDR2 SMNVEV (reference sequence). This CDR3 is 15 amino acids long. The chain's CDR3 is CASSLGKGGAYGYTF. Here the CDR3 DNA reads TGTGCCAGCAGTTTGGGAAAAGGGGGGGCTTATGGCTACACCTTC.

This chain links TRBV2 with TRBJ2-7; a possible D gene is TRBD1 (6 bases). Germline V gene sequence: CDR1 SNHLY, CDR2 FYNNEI. V lost 4 bases, J lost 2 bases, and 12 bases lay in between. The CDR3 length is 14 residues. The CDR3 loop reads CASSGRTVTYEQYF. The CDR3 region has the DNA TGTGCCAGCAGTGGGAGGACAGTAACCTACGAGCAGTACTTC.

The chain is built from TRBV2 and TRBJ2-1; the match to TRBD1 covers 8 bases. The CDR3 runs 17 residues. V lost 6 bases to trimming and J lost 1 base; unmatched junction nucleotides: 11. CDR1 is SNHLY, CDR2 FYNNEI, per germline. The CDR3 coding sequence is TGTGCCAGCAGCCCAATCTTCAGGGGGCGATCCTACAATGAGCAGTTCTTC. It codes for CASSPIFRGRSYNEQFF.

The chain recombines TRBV2 with TRBJ1-2, with 7 bases fitting TRBD1. Germline trimming cut 1 base from V and 1 base from J; bases unmatched to any gene: 0. CDR3 length: 14 residues. CDR1 is SNHLY, CDR2 FYNNEI, per germline. CDR3 nucleotide sequence: TGTGCCAGCAGTGAAGACAGGGGTAACTATGGCTACACCTTC. Protein sequence: CASSEDRGNYGYTF.

The chain has TRBV5-4 and TRBJ2-5, with 12 bases aligning to TRBD2. V was pared by 4 bases and J by 5 bases, with 6 bases of the junction left unmatched. In germline, CDR1 is SGHNT, CDR2 YYREEE (reference sequence). The length of the CDR3 is 15 residues. Here the CDR3 DNA reads TGTGCCAGCAGCATCGGACTAGCGGGGATGGAGACCCAGTACTTC. Protein: CASSIGLAGMETQYF. The full variable domain, its missing parts supplied by reference TRBV5-4 and TRBJ2-5, is ETGVTQSPTHLIKTRGQQVTLRCSSQSGHNTVSWYQQALGQGPQFIFQYYREEENGRGNFPPRFSGLQFPNYSSELNVNALELDDSALYLCASSIGLAGMETQYFGPGTRLLVL.

The chain uses TRBV7-8 and TRBJ1-2; TRBD1 is a possible D gene (6 bases). The CDR3 is 16 residues long. Germline-derived CDR1 and CDR2 are SGHVS and FQNEAQ. V was cut by 4 bases and J by 3 bases, with 18 bases left in between. The CDR3 sequence: CASSSTGTFEHYGYTF. The CDR3 DNA is TGTGCCAGCAGCTCCACAGGGACGTTTGAGCACTATGGCTACACCTTC.

V usage is TRBV6-5 and J usage is TRBJ1-5; TRBD1 matches at 8 bases. The CDR3 is 14 residues long. Germline loops: CDR1 MNHEY, CDR2 SVGAGI. V was pared by 6 bases and J by 9 bases, with 10 bases of the junction left unmatched. In nucleotides, the CDR3 is TGTGCCAGCAGGACAGGGGAGGGGTTAGGGCCCCAGCATTTT. This gives the protein CASRTGEGLGPQHF.

The gene calls are TRBV27 and TRBJ1-3, with D maybe TRBD1 (6 bases). The CDR3 consists of 14 residues. V lost 3 bases and J 1 base, leaving 7 bases between the germline ends. The germline CDR1 and CDR2 sequences are MNHEY and SMNVEV (reference sequence). This CDR3 reads CASSFTGSGNTIYF. CDR3 nucleotides: TGTGCCAGCAGTTTCACAGGGTCTGGAAACACCATATATTTT.

J is TRBJ1-1 and V is TRBV7-2; D unclear. Germline CDR1 and CDR2: SGHTA and FQGNSA. The CDR3 is 14 amino acids. V lost 3 bases to trimming and J lost 1 base, with 9 bases between them. Here the CDR3 DNA reads TGTGCCAGCAGCTTTCGTGGCGGGAACACTGAAGCTTTCTTT. This sequence encodes CASSFRGGNTEAFF.

Remarks on this clone: The sample contains more than one DNA sequence encoding this CDR3. This sequence joins TRBV5-1 and TRBJ1-4; 7 nucleotides match TRBD1. J lost 7 bases, V lost 0 bases, and 3 bases had no gene match. In germline, CDR1 is SGHRS, CDR2 YFSETQ. This CDR3 spans 14 amino acids. CDR3 sequence (DNA): TGCGCCAGCAGCTTGGGACAGGGCGGTGAAAAACTGTTTTTT. Protein sequence: CASSLGQGGEKLFF. The entire variable domain, with the rest obtained from reference TRBV5-1 and TRBJ1-4, is as follows: KAGVTQTPRYLIKTRGQQVTLSCSPISGHRSVSWYQQTPGQGLQFLFEYFSETQRNKGNFPGRFSGRQFSNSRSEMNVSTLELGDSALYLCASSLGQGGEKLFFGSGTQLSVL.

The chain joins TRBV6-4 to TRBJ2-1; 9 nucleotides line up with TRBD2. Germline V gene lookup returns CDR1 MRHNA and CDR2 SNTAGT. CDR3 length: 15 residues. J lost 6 bases, V lost 2 bases, and 5 bases had no gene match. CDR3 loop: CASSDGLAGFNEQFF. In DNA form, the CDR3 reads TGTGCCAGCAGTGACGGGCTAGCGGGGTTCAATGAGCAGTTCTTC.

CDR3 DNA sequence: TGTGCCAGCAGTTTACAGGGGCCCTACGAGCAGTACTTC. Protein product: CASSLQGPYEQYF. This chain links TRBV6-5 with TRBJ2-7; 7 bases are a match to TRBD1. CDR1 MNHEY and CDR2 SVGAGI come from the germline V gene. CDR3 length: 13 amino acids. The V and J ends lost 4 bases and 2 bases, in that order; junction bases with no gene match: 2.

This sequence joins TRBV5-1 and TRBJ1-2; 8 nucleotides agree with TRBD1. V was pared by 2 bases and J by 10 bases, with 4 bases of the junction left unmatched. Germline-derived CDR1 and CDR2 are SGHRS and YFSETQ. The CDR3 loop spans 12 amino acids. The DNA for the CDR3 is TGCGCCAGCAGCTTAGGACAGGGCGCCTACACCTTC. This encodes CASSLGQGAYTF.

J is TRBJ2-6 and V is TRBV24-1; D is uncertain. Germline CDR1 reads KGHDR; CDR2 reads SFDVKD. V lost 2 bases and J lost 4, with 14 bases in between. The CDR3 sequence is 17 residues long. The CDR3 DNA reads TGTGCCACCAGTGATTCCATCCCCTCTACGGGGGCCAACGTCCTGACTTTC. Encoded protein: CATSDSIPSTGANVLTF.